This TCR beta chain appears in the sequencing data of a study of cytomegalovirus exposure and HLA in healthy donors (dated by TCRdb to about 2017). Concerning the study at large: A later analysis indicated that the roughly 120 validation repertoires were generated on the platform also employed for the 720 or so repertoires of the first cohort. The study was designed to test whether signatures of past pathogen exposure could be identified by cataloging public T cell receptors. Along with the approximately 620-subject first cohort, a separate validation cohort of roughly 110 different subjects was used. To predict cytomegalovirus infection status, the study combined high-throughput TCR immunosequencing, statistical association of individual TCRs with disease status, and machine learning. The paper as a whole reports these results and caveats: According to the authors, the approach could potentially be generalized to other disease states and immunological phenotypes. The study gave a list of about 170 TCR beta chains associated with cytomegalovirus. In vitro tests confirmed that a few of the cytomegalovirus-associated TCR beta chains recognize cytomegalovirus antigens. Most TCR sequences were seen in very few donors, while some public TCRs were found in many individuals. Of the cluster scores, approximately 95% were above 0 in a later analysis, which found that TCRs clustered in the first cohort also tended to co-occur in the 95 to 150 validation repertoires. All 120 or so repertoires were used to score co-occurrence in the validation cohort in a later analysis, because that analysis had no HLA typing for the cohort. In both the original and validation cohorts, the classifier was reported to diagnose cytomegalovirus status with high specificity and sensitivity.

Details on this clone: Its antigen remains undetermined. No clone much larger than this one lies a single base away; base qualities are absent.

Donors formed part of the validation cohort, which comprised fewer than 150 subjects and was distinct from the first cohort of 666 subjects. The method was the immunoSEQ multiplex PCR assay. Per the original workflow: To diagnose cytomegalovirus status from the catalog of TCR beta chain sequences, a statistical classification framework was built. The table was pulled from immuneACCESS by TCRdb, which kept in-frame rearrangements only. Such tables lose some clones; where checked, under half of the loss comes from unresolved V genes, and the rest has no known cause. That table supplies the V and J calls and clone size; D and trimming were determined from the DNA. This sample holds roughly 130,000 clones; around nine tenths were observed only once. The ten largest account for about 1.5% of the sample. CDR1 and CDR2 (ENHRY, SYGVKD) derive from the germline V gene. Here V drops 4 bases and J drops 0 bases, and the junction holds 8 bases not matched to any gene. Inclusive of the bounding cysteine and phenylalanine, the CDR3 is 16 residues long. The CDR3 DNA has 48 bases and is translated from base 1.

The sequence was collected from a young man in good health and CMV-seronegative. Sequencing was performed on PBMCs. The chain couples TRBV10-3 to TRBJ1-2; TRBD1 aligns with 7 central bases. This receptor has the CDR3 CAISGQGWEANYGYTF. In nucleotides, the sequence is TGTGCCATCAGTGGACAGGGCTGGGAAGCTAACTATGGCTACACCTTC.